Listed below are T cell receptor beta chains from one sample, sequenced in a study of Graves' ophthalmopathy and Graves' hyperthyroidism. One entry per CDR3 protein, called by TCRdb with MiXCR from the multiplex PCR reads. Of hundreds of thousands of distinct CDR3 sequences in the sample, about two fifths were seen once. The source material was peripheral blood. The receptors were sampled from an adult man with Graves' ophthalmopathy. CDR3s include the opening cysteine and the closing phenylalanine or tryptophan. The D gene is left open where the match is weak. The size entry is marked missing in some rows and otherwise reads once, few, many or a size class.

clone size,J gene,D gene,V gene,CDR3 protein,CDR3 DNA
.,TRBJ2-5,.,TRBV7-9,CVSSFAFRGETQYF,TGTGTCAGCAGCTTTGCATTCCGGGGAGAGACCCAGTACTTC
many,TRBJ2-7,.,TRBV5-1,CASSLGGGREQYF,TGCGCCAGCAGCTTGGGTGGGGGACGCGAGCAGTACTTC
.,TRBJ1-6,.,TRBV7-2,CASGQFGKALHF,TGTGCCAGCGGACAATTCGGTAAAGCCCTCCACTTT
.,TRBJ1-2,.,TRBV9,CASSVALQDYGYTF,TGTGCCAGCAGCGTAGCGCTGCAGGACTATGGCTACACCTTC
.,TRBJ2-2,TRBD2,TRBV5-1,CASSLPRLTSGVKINTGELFF,TGCGCCAGCAGCCTCCCTAGGTTGACTAGCGGGGTAAAGATTAACACCGGGGAGCTGTTTTTT
few,TRBJ2-5,.,TRBV20-1,CSAREAGAGETQYF,TGCAGTGCTAGAGAGGCGGGGGCAGGGGAGACCCAGTACTTC
.,TRBJ2-5,TRBD1,TRBV5-1,CASSLRDRETQYF,TGCGCCAGCAGCCTCCGGGACAGGGAGACCCAGTACTTC
.,TRBJ2-1,.,TRBV7-2,CASSQRRDSAYNEQFF,TGTGCCAGCAGCCAGCGCCGTGACAGCGCCTACAATGAGCAGTTCTTC
many,TRBJ1-1,.,TRBV5-8,CASSLSLTEAFF,TGTGCCAGCAGCTTATCTCTCACTGAAGCTTTCTTT
.,TRBJ2-7,TRBD2,TRBV6-1,CAGSKIGTSGICEQYF,TGTGCCGGCAGTAAGATCGGGACTAGCGGGATCTGTGAGCAGTACTTC
many,TRBJ1-5,.,TRBV20-1,CSARGQSSNQPQHF,TGCAGTGCTCGCGGACAGAGTAGCAATCAGCCCCAGCATTTT
.,TRBJ1-1,.,TRBV12-3/TRBV12-4,CASTESAGNTEAFF,TGTGCCAGCACCGAGTCGGCCGGGAACACTGAAGCTTTCTTT
few,TRBJ2-5,TRBD2,TRBV5-1,CASSFGGSGVQETQYF,TGCGCCAGCAGCTTTGGCGGTAGCGGGGTGCAAGAGACCCAGTACTTC
.,TRBJ1-2,TRBD1,TRBV7-4,CASTSGQGKDYGYTF,TGTGCCAGCACCTCGGGACAGGGGAAGGACTATGGCTACACCTTC
.,TRBJ2-2,.,TRBV2,CASTLPPGTLLTGELFF,TGTGCCAGCACCCTTCCCCCGGGGACGCTATTGACCGGGGAGCTGTTTTTT
.,TRBJ2-7,.,TRBV19,CAGSITPSYEQYF,TGTGCCGGTAGTATAACCCCCTCCTACGAGCAGTACTTC
.,TRBJ1-2,.,TRBV25-1,CASSEDGRLGGYTF,TGTGCCAGCAGTGAAGATGGCCGCTTGGGGGGCTACACCTTC
.,TRBJ1-4,.,TRBV29-1,CSVGRAHNEKLFF,TGCAGCGTTGGGAGGGCCCACAATGAAAAACTGTTTTTT
many,TRBJ1-1,TRBD1,TRBV12-3/TRBV12-4,CASRTTGASEAFF,TGTGCCAGCAGGACTACAGGGGCTAGTGAAGCTTTCTTT
.,TRBJ2-2,TRBD1,TRBV20-1,CSATTGTGSTGELFF,TGCAGTGCTACTACCGGGACAGGGAGCACCGGGGAGCTGTTTTTT
many,TRBJ1-4,.,TRBV2,CASRTAPTNEKLFF,TGTGCCAGCAGAACTGCTCCAACTAATGAAAAACTGTTTTTT
many,TRBJ1-5,.,TRBV19,CASSMGLSNQPQHF,TGTGCCAGTAGTATGGGGCTGTCCAACCAGCCCCAGCATTTT
many,TRBJ1-6,TRBD1,TRBV7-6,CASSQGGINSPLHF,TGTGCCAGCAGCCAGGGGGGGATCAATTCACCCCTCCACTTT
many,TRBJ1-1,.,TRBV2,CASSEAGGSEAFF,TGTGCCAGCAGTGAAGCGGGGGGAAGTGAAGCTTTCTTT
.,TRBJ2-7,.,TRBV6-5,CASSSPRRTHSYEQYF,TGTGCCAGCAGTTCACCCCGCAGGACACATTCCTACGAGCAGTACTTC
.,TRBJ2-7,TRBD2,TRBV7-8,CASSLYGGGSYEQYF,TGTGCCAGCAGCTTATATGGGGGGGGGAGCTACGAGCAGTACTTC
many,TRBJ2-2,.,TRBV2,CASSAETGELFF,TGTGCCAGCAGTGCAGAAACCGGGGAGCTGTTTTTT
few,TRBJ2-7,TRBD2,TRBV5-1,CASSYSAGGSYEQYF,TGTGCCAGCAGTTACTCAGCGGGGGGCTCCTACGAGCAGTACTTC
many,TRBJ2-5,TRBD1,TRBV7-7,CASSRTGGQETQYF,TGTGCTAGCAGCAGAACAGGGGGCCAAGAGACCCAGTACTTC
.,TRBJ1-3,TRBD1,TRBV29-1,CSAKTGGAGSGNTIYF,TGCAGCGCCAAAACAGGGGGCGCCGGCTCTGGAAACACCATATATTTT
.,TRBJ2-3,.,TRBV9,CASSQGRHTLYF,TGTGCCAGCAGCCAAGGCCGTCATACGCTGTATTTC
.,TRBJ2-6,TRBD1,TRBV19,CASSTEQGGNTEAF,TGTGCCAGTAGTACCGAGCAAGGGGGCAACACTGAAGCTTTC
many,TRBJ2-7,.,TRBV2,CASSTTGSYEQYF,TGTGCCAGCAGCACGACAGGATCCTACGAGCAGTACTTC
.,TRBJ2-7,.,TRBV6-4,CASSDSRSRVAWGEQYF,TGTGCCAGCAGTGACTCTCGATCACGGGTAGCCTGGGGTGAGCAGTACTTC
.,TRBJ2-5,TRBD2,TRBV29-1,CSVGLAAGETQYF,TGCAGCGTTGGACTAGCGGCGGGAGAGACCCAGTACTTC
many,TRBJ2-7,.,TRBV11-2,CASSSSGYEQYF,TGTGCCAGCAGCTCCTCGGGGTACGAGCAGTACTTC
.,TRBJ1-5,TRBD1,TRBV24-1,CAASATGTGYSNQPQHF,TGTGCCGCCAGTGCAACCGGGACAGGGTATAGCAATCAGCCCCAGCATTTT
many,TRBJ2-2,.,TRBV11-2,CASSLQGPGELFF,TGTGCCAGCAGCTTACAAGGACCCGGGGAGCTGTTTTTT
many,TRBJ2-6,.,TRBV9,CATTTGEAGANVLTF,TGTGCCACTACTACAGGGGAGGCTGGGGCCAACGTCCTGACTTTC
.,TRBJ2-2,TRBD1,TRBV12-3/TRBV12-4,CASSFGTVGIGELFF,TGTGCCAGCAGTTTCGGGACAGTGGGGATCGGGGAGCTGTTTTTT
many,TRBJ2-7,TRBD1,TRBV7-9,CASSWDRDRGLYEQYF,TGTGCCAGCAGCTGGGACCGGGACAGGGGCCTCTACGAGCAGTACTTC
many,TRBJ2-7,.,TRBV2,CASKGYEQYF,TGTGCCAGCAAGGGTTACGAGCAGTACTTC
.,TRBJ1-4,.,TRBV12-3/TRBV12-4,CASSFGAAATNEKLFF,TGTGCCAGCAGTTTTGGCGCGGCGGCAACTAATGAAAAACTGTTTTTT
.,TRBJ1-2,TRBD1,TRBV29-1,CRPDRTYGYTF,TGCAGACCGGACAGGACCTATGGCTACACCTTC
.,TRBJ1-5,.,TRBV20-1,CSARLAGKYEHF,TGCAGTGCGCGACTAGCGGGCAAGTACGAGCATTTT